The 7 T cell receptor beta chains listed next were all sequenced from one sample in a study of cytomegalovirus exposure and HLA in healthy donors. The PCR employed 60 Vbeta primers together with 13 Jbeta primers. Some clones are missing from TCRdb's copy, which holds only in-frame ones; the method was immunoSEQ multiplex PCR. The repertoire consists of about 62,000 clones, with about 89% occurring once and the leading ten covering 1.4%. The source material was PBMCs. The receptors here all came from a man in his late teens or twenties in good health and CMV-seronegative.

CDR3 region: CASSLVGRGDYGYTF. In DNA form, the CDR3 reads TGTGCCAGCAGCTTGGTTGGCAGGGGGGACTATGGCTACACCTTC. The V gene is TRBV5-8, the J gene TRBJ1-2, with 7 bases that match TRBD1. Germline assignment: CDR1 SGHTS and CDR2 YDEGEE. V lost 0 bases to trimming and J lost 3 bases; unmatched junction nucleotides: 5. The CDR3 consists of 15 residues.

This clone came up once. The chain has TRBV10-3 and TRBJ2-7, with TRBD1 matching 10 bases. With V trimmed by 9 bases and J by 4 bases, 9 bases remained unmatched. The CDR3 is made up of 14 amino acids. Germline CDR1 reads ENHRY; CDR2 reads SYGVKD. DNA for the CDR3: TGTGCCATGGGTTCGTGGACAGGGGGTTACGAGCAGTACTTC. This gives the protein CAMGSWTGGYEQYF.

V and J are TRBV5-1 and TRBJ1-6; 8 bases map to TRBD1. This CDR3 has 14 residues. Trimming removed 7 bases from V and 4 bases from J; junction bases left unmatched: 4. The germline V gene encodes CDR1 SGHRS and CDR2 YFSETQ. CDR3 coding DNA: TGCGCCAGCGGACAGGGTTCTTATAATTCACCCCTCCACTTT. This codes for CASGQGSYNSPLHF.

The chain employs TRBV9 and TRBJ2-5; 7 nucleotides line up with TRBD1. J gave up 7 bases and V 3 bases, and 9 bases lay outside the gene matches. CDR1 and CDR2 from the germline V gene are SGDLS and YYNGEE. This CDR3 has 14 residues. The CDR3: CASSAGGRLGTQYF. The CDR3 DNA sequence: TGTGCCAGCAGCGCAGGGGGACGATTAGGGACCCAGTACTTC.

This chain connects TRBV5-1 to TRBJ1-3, with TRBD1 as a possible D gene (6 bases). V was cut by 4 bases and J by 2 bases, with 16 bases left in between. The CDR3 runs 16 residues. Germline lookup yields CDR1 SGHRS and CDR2 YFSETQ. The CDR3 loop is CASSRTSGTPGNTIYF. CDR3 nucleotides: TGCGCCAGCAGCCGGACCTCCGGGACACCTGGAAACACCATATATTTT.

This clone was found a few times. The rearrangement uses TRBV10-2 and TRBJ1-1; a possible D gene is TRBD1 (5 bases). This CDR3 has 13 amino acids. Trimming removed 6 bases at V and 3 bases at J, with 11 bases between. CDR1 WSHSY and CDR2 SAAADI come from the germline V gene. CDR3 residues: CASRKQAYTEAFF. The CDR3 nucleotides are TGCGCCAGCAGAAAACAGGCGTACACTGAAGCTTTCTTT.

The chain links TRBV11-1 to TRBJ1-2, with D unresolved. The CDR3 consists of 12 residues. V was shortened by 4 bases and J by 5 bases, with 8 bases between the two germline ends. Germline values: CDR1 SGHAT, CDR2 FQDESV (reference sequence). As DNA, the CDR3 is TGTGCCAGCAGCTCAACAGAGTATGGCTACACCTTC. Amino acid sequence: CASSSTEYGYTF.